The clone carrying this T cell receptor (beta chain) was detected only a few times. Its antigen is not known. Libraries were prepared by immunoSEQ multiplex PCR; TCRdb keeps only in-frame clonotypes and omits some of them. The sample includes under 200,000 clones, roughly four fifths seen only once; the top ten take over 4.5%. Germline loops: CDR1 SEHNR, CDR2 FQNEAQ (reference sequence). CDR3 length: 14 residues. The ends lost 7 bases at V and 6 bases at J; junction bases unmatched: 11. This record comes from a study of cytotoxic CD8 clonotypes in ibrutinib-treated CLL. Whole-study context: Response was recorded as partial in approximately 24 patients and complete in 2; at median about 6 years, roughly 15 remained remitted and about 12 had progressed. Overall study findings and caveats: Elevated clonality accompanied ibrutinib response, with a return toward baseline values at progression.

The receptor was isolated from a human donor with chronic lymphocytic leukemia. This specimen was PBMCs, taken after 24 months of ibrutinib treatment. This chain links TRBV7-9 with TRBJ1-2; TRBD1 aligns across 7 bases. The DNA of the CDR3 is TGTGCCAGCACCCTCTCGACAGGGAACAATGGCTACACCTTC. Translating gives CASTLSTGNNGYTF. The variable domain in full, completed from reference TRBV7-9 and TRBJ1-2, reads DTGVSQNPRHKITKRGQNVTFRCDPISEHNRLYWYRQTLGQGPEFLTYFQNEAQLEKSRLLSDRFSAERPKGSFSTLEIQRTEQGDSAMYLCASTLSTGNNGYTFGSGTRLTVV.